This section outlines one TCR beta chain sequence together with its context. Categorization into cohorts depended on clinical history that participants reported. The data were produced by immunoSEQ multiplex PCR, yet TCRdb's version contains in-frame clones alone and is incomplete. The sample includes roughly 380,000 clones, around 87% seen only once; the top ten take 1.3%. The CDR3 sequence is 15 residues long. In germline, CDR1 is GTSNPN, CDR2 SVGIG (reference sequence). The trim removed 0 bases at V and 5 bases at J, leaving 5 bases unmatched. This sample is drawn from a study of blood T cell repertoires in COVID-19.

The rearrangement uses TRBV30 and TRBJ2-5, with TRBD1 matching 11 bases. Sequenced material: PBMCs or T cells enriched from blood (not recorded which). The sequence derives from a man between 25 and 39 years old who had recovered from COVID-19. The CDR3 protein is CAWSVGTGGGETQYF. In DNA, the CDR3 is TGTGCCTGGAGTGTAGGGACAGGGGGGGGTGAGACCCAGTACTTC.